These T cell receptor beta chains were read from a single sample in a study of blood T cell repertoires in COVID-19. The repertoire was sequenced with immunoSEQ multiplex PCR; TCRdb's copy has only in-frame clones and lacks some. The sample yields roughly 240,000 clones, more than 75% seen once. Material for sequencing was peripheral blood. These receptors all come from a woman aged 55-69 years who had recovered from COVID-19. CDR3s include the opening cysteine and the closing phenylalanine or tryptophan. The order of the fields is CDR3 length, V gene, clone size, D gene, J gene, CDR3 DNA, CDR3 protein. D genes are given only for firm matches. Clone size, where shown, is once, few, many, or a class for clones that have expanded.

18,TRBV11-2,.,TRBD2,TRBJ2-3,TGTGCCAGCAGCTTAGATTGGGTCCAGCGGGGGGCGGGAGATACGCAGTATTTT,CASSLDWVQRGAGDTQYF
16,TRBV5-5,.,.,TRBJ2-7,TGTGCCAGCAGCTTGGCCCCCTCCAGGGGGGTTGACGAGCAGTACTTC,CASSLAPSRGVDEQYF
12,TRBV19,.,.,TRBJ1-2,TGTGCCAGTAGTATAAGGGGGAATGGCTACACCTTC,CASSIRGNGYTF
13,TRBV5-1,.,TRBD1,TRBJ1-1,TGCGCCAGCAGTTCTGGGACAGGCCCTGAAGCTTTCTTT,CASSSGTGPEAFF
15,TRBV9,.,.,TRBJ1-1,TGTGCCAGCAGCGAGCGTTTGGAACCTATTCCTGAAGCTTTCTTT,CASSERLEPIPEAFF
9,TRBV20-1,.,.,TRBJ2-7,TGCAGTGCTCTATACGAGCAGTACTTC,CSALYEQYF
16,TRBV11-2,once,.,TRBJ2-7,TGTGCCAGCAGCTTAGATCTCTTTCCGGGATCCTACGAGCAGTACTTC,CASSLDLFPGSYEQYF
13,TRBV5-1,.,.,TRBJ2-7,TGCGCCAGCCAACAGGGAGGGGGCTACGAGCAGTACTTC,CASQQGGGYEQYF
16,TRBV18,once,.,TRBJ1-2,TGTGCCAGCTCACCACGGGTGACGGGGGAACAAGGTGGCTACACCTTC,CASSPRVTGEQGGYTF
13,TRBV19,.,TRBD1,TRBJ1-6,TGTGCCAGTAGCCCAGGGGGCTGGTCACCCCTCCACTTT,CASSPGGWSPLHF
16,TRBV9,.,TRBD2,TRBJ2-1,TGTGCCAGCAGCGCTTCTAGCGGGGGTTCCTACAATGAGCAGTTCTTC,CASSASSGGSYNEQFF
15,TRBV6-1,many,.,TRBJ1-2,TGTGCCAGCAGTGATAAGTGGGAGGGGAACTATGGCTACACCTTC,CASSDKWEGNYGYTF
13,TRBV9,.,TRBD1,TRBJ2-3,TGTGCCAGCAGCGCGACAGGGGCCGATACGCAGTATTTT,CASSATGADTQYF
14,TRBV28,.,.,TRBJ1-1,TGTGCCAGCAGTTTATGGAACAGGAACACTGAAGCTTTCTTT,CASSLWNRNTEAFF
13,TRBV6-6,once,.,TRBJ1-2,TGTGCCAGCTGCTACGGGGTCAACTATGGCTACACCTTC,CASCYGVNYGYTF
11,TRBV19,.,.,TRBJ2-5,TGTGCCAGTAAAGGGAGGGAGACCCAGTACTTC,CASKGRETQYF
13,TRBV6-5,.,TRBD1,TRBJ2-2,TGTGCCAGCAGACCAGGGGGCACCGGGGAGCTGTTTTTT,CASRPGGTGELFF
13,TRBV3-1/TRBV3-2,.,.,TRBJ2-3,TGTGCCAGCAGCCTCCTCGGCACAGATACGCAGTATTTT,CASSLLGTDTQYF
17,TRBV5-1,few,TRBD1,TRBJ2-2,TGCGCCAGCAGCTGGGGACAGGGGACCTCGAACACCGGGGAGCTGTTTTTT,CASSWGQGTSNTGELFF
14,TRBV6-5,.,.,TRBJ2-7,TGTGCCAGCATCCTAGGGGCTTTCAACTACGAGCAGTACTTC,CASILGAFNYEQYF
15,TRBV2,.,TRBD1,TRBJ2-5,TGTGCCAGCAGTGGGGACAGAGAAGACCAAGAGACCCAGTACTTC,CASSGDREDQETQYF
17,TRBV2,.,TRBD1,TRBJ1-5,TGTGCCAGCAGTGATTTGGTGGGACAGGGTGAAAATCAGCCCCAGCATTTT,CASSDLVGQGENQPQHF
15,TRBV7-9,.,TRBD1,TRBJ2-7,TGTGCCAGCAGCTTAGTGGGACAGGGGACGGGCGAGCAGTACTTC,CASSLVGQGTGEQYF
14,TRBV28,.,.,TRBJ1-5,TGTGCCAGCACCCATAGGGCGCAGGGTCAGCCCCAGCATTTT,CASTHRAQGQPQHF
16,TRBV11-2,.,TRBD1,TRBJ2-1,TGTGCCAGCAGCTACAACAGGGGGAGCTCCTACAATGAGCAGTTCTTC,CASSYNRGSSYNEQFF
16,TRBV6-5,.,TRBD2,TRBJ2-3,TGTGCCAGCAGTTACAATGCGGGGGGAAACACAGATACGCAGTATTTT,CASSYNAGGNTDTQYF
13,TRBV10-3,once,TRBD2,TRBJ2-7,TGTGCCATCGCCGGGGGGGGGCAGTACGAGCAGTACTTC,CAIAGGGQYEQYF